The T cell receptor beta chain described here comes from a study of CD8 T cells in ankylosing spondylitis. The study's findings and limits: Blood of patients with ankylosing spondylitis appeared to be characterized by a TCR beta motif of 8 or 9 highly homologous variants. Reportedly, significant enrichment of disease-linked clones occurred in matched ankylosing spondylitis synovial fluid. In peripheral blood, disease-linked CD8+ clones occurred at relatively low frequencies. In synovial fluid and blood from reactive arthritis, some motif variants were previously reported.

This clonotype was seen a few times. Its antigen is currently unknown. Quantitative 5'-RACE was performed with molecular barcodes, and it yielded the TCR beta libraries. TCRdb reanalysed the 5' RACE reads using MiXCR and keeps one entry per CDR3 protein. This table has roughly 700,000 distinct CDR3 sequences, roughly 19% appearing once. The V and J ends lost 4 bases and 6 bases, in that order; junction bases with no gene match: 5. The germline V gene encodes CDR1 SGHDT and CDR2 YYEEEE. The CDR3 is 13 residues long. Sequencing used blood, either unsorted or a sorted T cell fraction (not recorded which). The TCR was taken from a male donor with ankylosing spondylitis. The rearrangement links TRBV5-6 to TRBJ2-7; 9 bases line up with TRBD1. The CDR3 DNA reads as TGTGCCAGCAGCGGGACAGGGATTGGCGAGCAGTACTTC. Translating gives CASSGTGIGEQYF.